This entry concerns a single TCR beta chain. Its antigen is not identified. This CDR3 has 17 amino acids. In germline, CDR1 is MNHNS, CDR2 SASEGT. V trimming: 7 bases; J trimming: 5 bases; junction bases outside the gene matches: 12. This specimen comes from a study of Graves' ophthalmopathy and Graves' hyperthyroidism. RNA transcripts yielded amplified TCR beta CDR3 regions. HTBI-primed RT-PCR formed the first round, and a multiplex PCR formed the second. TCRdb passed the multiplex PCR reads through MiXCR, listing each CDR3 protein once. The sample shows about 620,000 distinct CDR3 sequences, 22% of them seen only once. Excluded: other autoimmune disease, uncontrolled infection, pregnancy or lactation. Study-level results: A majority of expanded thyroid clonotypes exceeding 0.001 frequency were likewise present in blood.

This TCR was recovered from a woman between 18 and 29 years old with stable Graves' hyperthyroidism. Some clones in this sample may be carry-over from other donors' samples. Sequencing input: peripheral blood. The chain joins TRBV6-1 to TRBJ2-5; the match to TRBD2 covers 14 bases. In nucleotides, the CDR3 is TGTGCCAGCAAACACTGGGGACTAGCGGGAGATGGGGAGACCCAGTACTTC. Protein: CASKHWGLAGDGETQYF.